The 17 T cell receptor beta chains below come from one sample, sequenced in a study of OX40 agonist ivuxolimab in advanced cancers. Measured with immunoSEQ multiplex PCR; TCRdb has only the in-frame clones, and not every one. The sample consists of 45,000 or so clones, about 90% of them appearing once. The sequencing used CD4+ or CD8+ T cells sorted from blood, collected in a trial of the OX40 agonist ivuxolimab. These receptors were obtained from an adult with an advanced solid tumor such as melanoma, head and neck, liver or kidney cancer.

The chain recombines TRBV6-1 with TRBJ1-1, with 7 bases aligning to TRBD1. CDR3 length: 16 residues. The V gene's germline CDR1 is MNHNS and CDR2 SASEGT. Trimming at V came to 3 bases and at J to 4 bases, leaving 11 bases not matched to a gene. CDR3 residues: CASSELGGRISTEAFF. The DNA for the CDR3 is TGTGCCAGCAGTGAGTTAGGGGGCCGGATCAGCACTGAAGCTTTCTTT.

The CDR3 bases are TGTGCCAGCAGCTTGGATGGACCCGATAATTCACCCCTCCACTTT. Translation: CASSLDGPDNSPLHF. The chain uses TRBV5-4 and TRBJ1-6; D uncertain. CDR1 and CDR2 from the germline V gene are SGHNT and YYREEE (reference sequence). CDR3 length equals 15 residues. V dropped 0 bases and J dropped 5 bases, with 9 bases sitting between them.

This clone was detected only once. The chain is built from TRBV9 and TRBJ2-3, with 10 bases matching TRBD2. Germline CDR1 reads SGDLS; CDR2 reads YYNGEE. V lost 1 base to trimming and J lost 4 bases; unmatched junction nucleotides: 6. The CDR3 is made up of 16 amino acids. The CDR3 DNA reads TGTGCCAGCAGCGTATCTAGCGGGAGCGGAGCAGATACGCAGTATTTT. Translation: CASSVSSGSGADTQYF.

This clone has only one observation. The genes are TRBV5-6 and TRBJ2-3, with unresolved D. With 7 bases removed from V and 2 bases from J, the gap between germline ends came to 14 bases. This CDR3 has 14 residues. Germline V lookup: CDR1 SGHDT, CDR2 YYEEEE. The CDR3 region is CASLFVQNTDTQYF. In DNA form, the CDR3 reads TGTGCCAGCCTCTTTGTGCAGAACACAGATACGCAGTATTTT. Drawing the rest from reference TRBV5-6 and TRBJ2-3, the complete variable domain is DAGVTQSPTHLIKTRGQQVTLRCSPKSGHDTVSWYQQALGQGPQFIFQYYEEEERQRGNFPDRFSGHQFPNYSSELNVNALLLGDSALYLCASLFVQNTDTQYFGPGTRLTVL.

V usage is TRBV9 and J usage is TRBJ2-3; D may be TRBD2 (6 bases). CDR3 length: 13 amino acids. Germline loops: CDR1 SGDLS, CDR2 YYNGEE. Trimming took 1 base from V and 8 from J, leaving 11 bases between them. Here the CDR3 reads CASSVRREGTQYF. DNA of the CDR3: TGTGCCAGCAGCGTAAGGCGGGAAGGTACGCAGTATTTT.

This clone has a handful of counts. The chain is built from TRBV6-1 and TRBJ1-1; D gene uncertain. The V end lost 8 bases, the J end lost 7 bases, and 20 bases lay between the germline ends. Germline V CDR1 and CDR2: MNHNS, SASEGT. The CDR3 is 14 amino acids. The CDR3 region is CASDEGSAAHEAFF. The CDR3 nucleotides are TGTGCCAGCGACGAAGGGTCGGCAGCCCATGAAGCTTTCTTT.

As to this clone: A much larger clone lies one base from this, so it may be a read error. The rearrangement links TRBV28 to TRBJ1-2; the D gene is possibly TRBD1 (5 bases). The CDR3 runs 11 residues. V was pared by 11 bases and J by 8 bases, with 15 bases between. The V gene's germline CDR1 is MDHEN and CDR2 SYDVKM. DNA of the CDR3: TGTGCCGGCACCACGAACAGGGGCTACACCTTC. Translating it yields CAGTTNRGYTF.

The chain uses TRBV28 and TRBJ1-4; TRBD1 matches 11 bases. V dropped 4 bases and J dropped 8; count of bases not matched to a gene: 6. The CDR3 length is 15 residues. Germline V lookup: CDR1 MDHEN, CDR2 SYDVKM. This chain's CDR3 is CASSSPGQGVEKLFF. DNA for the CDR3: TGTGCCAGCAGTTCCCCGGGACAGGGGGTAGAAAAACTGTTTTTT.

The chain joins TRBV5-4 to TRBJ2-5; 8 nucleotides align to TRBD1. Per germline, CDR1 SGHNT and CDR2 YYREEE (reference sequence). CDR3 length equals 14 residues. With V trimmed by 3 bases and J by 5 bases, 6 bases remained unmatched. CDR3 in DNA: TGTGCCAGCAGCTCCCAGGGGGCTGGGGAGACCCAGTACTTC. Translation gives CASSSQGAGETQYF.

The chain couples TRBV5-4 to TRBJ2-5; 13 nucleotides align to TRBD2. J was trimmed by 4 bases and V by 3 bases; bases with no gene match: 6. The germline V gene has CDR1 SGHNT and CDR2 YYREEE (reference sequence). The CDR3 covers 16 residues. The CDR3: CASSSGLAGAGETQYF. CDR3 DNA: TGTGCCAGCAGCTCCGGACTAGCGGGAGCCGGAGAGACCCAGTACTTC. The full variable domain, rest sourced from reference TRBV5-4 and TRBJ2-5, is ETGVTQSPTHLIKTRGQQVTLRCSSQSGHNTVSWYQQALGQGPQFIFQYYREEENGRGNFPPRFSGLQFPNYSSELNVNALELDDSALYLCASSSGLAGAGETQYFGPGTRLLVL.

This chain uses TRBV9 with TRBJ2-5, with 10 nucleotides matching TRBD2. The V gene's germline CDR1 is SGDLS and CDR2 YYNGEE. The CDR3 consists of 15 residues. With 0 bases clipped from V and 5 bases from J, the junction kept 4 bases outside the gene matches. This CDR3 is CASSVGTSGAETQYF. CDR3 sequence (DNA): TGTGCCAGCAGCGTAGGCACTAGCGGGGCGGAGACCCAGTACTTC.

This chain links TRBV27 with TRBJ1-6; 10 bases agree with TRBD1. V lost 6 bases, J lost 1 base, and 12 bases stayed unmatched. The CDR3 is 19 residues long. Germline V CDR1 and CDR2: MNHEY, SMNVEV (reference sequence). The CDR3 sequence is CASRLQPGQGPSYNSPLHF. CDR3 bases: TGTGCCAGCAGATTACAGCCGGGACAGGGGCCTTCCTATAATTCACCCCTCCACTTT.

The rearrangement uses TRBV18 and TRBJ1-1; D is undetermined. This CDR3 contains 12 residues. V lost 2 bases and J lost 4, with 5 bases in between. Germline assignment: CDR1 KGHSH and CDR2 LQKENI. The CDR3 loop reads CASSPEGTEAFF. The CDR3 DNA sequence: TGTGCCAGCTCACCAGAAGGCACTGAAGCTTTCTTT.

This sequence joins TRBV4-1 and TRBJ1-4; no clear D gene. The CDR3 is made up of 15 amino acids. Trimming took 0 bases from V and 0 from J, leaving 5 bases between them. Germline V CDR1 and CDR2: MGHRA, YSYEKL. CDR3 bases: TGCGCCAGCAGCCAAGATCCCACAACTAATGAAAAACTGTTTTTT. It codes for CASSQDPTTNEKLFF.

This clone appeared a few times. The chain links TRBV11-3 to TRBJ1-1; no clear D gene. Looked up from germline, CDR1 is SGHNT and CDR2 is YENEEA. The CDR3 is 15 residues long. Trimming took 3 bases from V and 0 from J, leaving 11 bases between them. The CDR3 region is CASSLPSTLNTEAFF. CDR3 nucleotide sequence: TGTGCCAGCAGCTTGCCGTCGACCCTGAACACTGAAGCTTTCTTT.

The V gene is TRBV9, the J gene TRBJ1-1; D remains ambiguous. CDR1 is SGDLS, CDR2 YYNGEE, per germline. The CDR3 has 14 amino acids. V was shortened by 3 bases and J by 0 bases, with 9 bases between the two germline ends. The CDR3 sequence is CASSEASMNTEAFF. CDR3 DNA sequence: TGTGCCAGCAGCGAGGCGTCCATGAACACTGAAGCTTTCTTT.

The J gene is TRBJ2-2, the V gene TRBV6-5, with D perhaps TRBD2 (5 bases). The CDR3 length is 16 residues. The V end lost 2 bases, the J end lost 0 bases, and 10 bases lay between the germline ends. Per germline, CDR1 MNHEY and CDR2 SVGAGI. The chain's CDR3 is CASSYGLFANTGELFF. The CDR3 DNA follows: TGTGCCAGCAGTTACGGACTTTTCGCGAACACCGGGGAGCTGTTTTTT.